The clone carrying this TCR beta chain was observed once. The assay was immunoSEQ multiplex PCR, and TCRdb's table has in-frame clones only and misses some. This repertoire shows about 84,000 clones, 97% found once; its top ten account for more than 0.15%. These data are taken from a study of technical replicates of blood from a handful of donors. V shed 3 bases and J 5 bases; nucleotides not matched to a gene: 5. CDR3 size: 14 residues. CDR1 is MNHNS, CDR2 SASEGT, per germline. The clonotype comes from a human donor in good health. This rearrangement joins TRBV6-1 to TRBJ1-1, with 8 bases lining up with TRBD1. The sequenced material came from T cells isolated from PBMCs. CDR3 sequence: CASSDGRGLTEAFF. The DNA for the CDR3 is TGTGCCAGCAGTGACGGCAGGGGGCTTACTGAAGCTTTCTTT.